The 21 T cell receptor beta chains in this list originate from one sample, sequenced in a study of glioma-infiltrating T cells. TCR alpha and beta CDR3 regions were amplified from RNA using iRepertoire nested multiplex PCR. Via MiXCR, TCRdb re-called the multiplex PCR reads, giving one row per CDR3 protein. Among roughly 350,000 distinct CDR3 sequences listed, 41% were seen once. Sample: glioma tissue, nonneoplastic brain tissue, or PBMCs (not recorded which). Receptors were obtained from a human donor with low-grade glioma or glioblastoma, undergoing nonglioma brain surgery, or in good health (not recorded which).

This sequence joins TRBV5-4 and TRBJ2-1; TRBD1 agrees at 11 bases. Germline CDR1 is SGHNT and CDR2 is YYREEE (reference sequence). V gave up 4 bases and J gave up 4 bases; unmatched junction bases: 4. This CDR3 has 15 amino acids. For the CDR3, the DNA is TGTGCCAGCAGCAAGGACAGGGGGCAGTACAATGAGCAGTTCTTC. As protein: CASSKDRGQYNEQFF.

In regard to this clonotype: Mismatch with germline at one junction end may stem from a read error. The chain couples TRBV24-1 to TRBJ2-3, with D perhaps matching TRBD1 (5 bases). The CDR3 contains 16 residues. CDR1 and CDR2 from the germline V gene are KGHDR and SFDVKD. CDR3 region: CATSDPDSLLPDMQYF. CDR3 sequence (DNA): TGTGCCACCAGTGACCCCGACAGTCTACTCCCAGATATGCAGTATTTT.

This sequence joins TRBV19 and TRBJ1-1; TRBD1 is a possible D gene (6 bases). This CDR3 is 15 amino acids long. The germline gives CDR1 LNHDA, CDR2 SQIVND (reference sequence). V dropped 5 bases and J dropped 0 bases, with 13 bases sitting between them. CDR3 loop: CASSQTGTLNTEAFF. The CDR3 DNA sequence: TGTGCCAGTAGTCAAACCGGGACATTGAACACTGAAGCTTTCTTT.

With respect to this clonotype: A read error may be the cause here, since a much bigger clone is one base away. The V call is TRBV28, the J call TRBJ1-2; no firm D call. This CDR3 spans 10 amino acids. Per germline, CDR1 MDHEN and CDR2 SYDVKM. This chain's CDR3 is CASSNYDYTF. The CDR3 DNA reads TGTGCCAGCAGTAACTATGACTACACCTTC.

In nucleotides, the CDR3 is TGTGCCAGCAGCCAGGGTGCGAACACCGGGGAGCTGTTTTTT. Its translation: CASSQGANTGELFF. The chain combines TRBV7-3 with TRBJ2-2, with TRBD1 as a possible D gene (5 bases). The V end lost 5 bases, the J end lost 0 bases, and 7 bases lay between the germline ends. The CDR3 length is 14 residues. In germline, CDR1 is SGHTA, CDR2 FQGTGA.

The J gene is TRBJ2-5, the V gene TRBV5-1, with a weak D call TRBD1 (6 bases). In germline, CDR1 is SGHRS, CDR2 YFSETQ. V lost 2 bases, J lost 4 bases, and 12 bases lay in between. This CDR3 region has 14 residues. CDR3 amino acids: CASSLQGFGETQYF. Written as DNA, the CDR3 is TGCGCCAGCAGCTTACAGGGATTCGGAGAGACCCAGTACTTC.

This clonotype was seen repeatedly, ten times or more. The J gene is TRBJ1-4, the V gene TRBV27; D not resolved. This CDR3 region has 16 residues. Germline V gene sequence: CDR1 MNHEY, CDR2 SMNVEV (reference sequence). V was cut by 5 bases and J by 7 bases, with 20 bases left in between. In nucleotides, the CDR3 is TGTGCCAGCAGTCCCCTTTTCCTCGGATGGGCTGAAAAACTGTTTTTT. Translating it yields CASSPLFLGWAEKLFF.

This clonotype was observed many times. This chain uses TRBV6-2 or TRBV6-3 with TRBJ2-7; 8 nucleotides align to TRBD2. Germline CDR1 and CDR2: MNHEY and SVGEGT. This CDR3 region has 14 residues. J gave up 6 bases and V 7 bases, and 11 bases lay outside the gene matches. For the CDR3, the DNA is TGTGCCAGCACCCTACTAGCGGCAAAAAGCGAGCAGTACTTC. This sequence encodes CASTLLAAKSEQYF.

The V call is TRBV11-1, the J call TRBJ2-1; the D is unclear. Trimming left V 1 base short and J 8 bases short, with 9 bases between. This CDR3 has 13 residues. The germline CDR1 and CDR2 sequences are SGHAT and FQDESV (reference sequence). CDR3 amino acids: CASSLVPRDEQFF. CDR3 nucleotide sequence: TGTGCCAGCAGCTTAGTCCCGCGAGATGAGCAGTTCTTC.

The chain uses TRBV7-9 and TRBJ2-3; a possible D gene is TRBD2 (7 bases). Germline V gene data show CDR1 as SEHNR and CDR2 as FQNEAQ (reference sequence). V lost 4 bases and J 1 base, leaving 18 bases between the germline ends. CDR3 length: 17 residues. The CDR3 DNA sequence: TGTGCCAGCAGCTCTACCCTTGGGGGGGCTCGCACAGATACGCAGTATTTT. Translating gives CASSSTLGGARTDTQYF.

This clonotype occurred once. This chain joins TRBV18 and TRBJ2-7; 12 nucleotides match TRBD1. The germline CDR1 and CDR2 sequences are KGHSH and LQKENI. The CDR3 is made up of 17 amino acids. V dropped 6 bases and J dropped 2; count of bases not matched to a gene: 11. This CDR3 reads CASSPTGGTGGTYEQYF. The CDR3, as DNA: TGTGCCAGCTCGCCAACCGGCGGGACAGGGGGCACCTACGAGCAGTACTTC.

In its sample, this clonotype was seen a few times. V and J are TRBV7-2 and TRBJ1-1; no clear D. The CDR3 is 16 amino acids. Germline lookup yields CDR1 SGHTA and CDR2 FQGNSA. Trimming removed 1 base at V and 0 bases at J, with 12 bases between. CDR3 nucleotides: TGTGCCAGCAGCTTAGTAGGCGGATTTCTGAACACTGAAGCTTTCTTT. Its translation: CASSLVGGFLNTEAFF.

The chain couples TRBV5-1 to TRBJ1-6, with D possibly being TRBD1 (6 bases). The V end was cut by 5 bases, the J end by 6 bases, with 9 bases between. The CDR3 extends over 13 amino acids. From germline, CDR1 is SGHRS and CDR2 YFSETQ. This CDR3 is CASSDRSNSPLHF. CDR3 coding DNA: TGCGCCAGCAGTGACAGGAGTAATTCACCCCTCCACTTT.

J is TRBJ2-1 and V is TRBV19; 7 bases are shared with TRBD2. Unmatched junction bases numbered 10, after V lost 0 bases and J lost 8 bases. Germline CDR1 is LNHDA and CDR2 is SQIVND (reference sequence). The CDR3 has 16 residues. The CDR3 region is CASSIDQRDFRDEQFF. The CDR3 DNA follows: TGTGCCAGTAGTATAGACCAGCGGGACTTTAGGGATGAGCAGTTCTTC.

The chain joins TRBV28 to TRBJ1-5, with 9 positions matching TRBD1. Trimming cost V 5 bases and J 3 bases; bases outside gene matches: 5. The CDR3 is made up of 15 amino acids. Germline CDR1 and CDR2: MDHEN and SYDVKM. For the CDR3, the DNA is TGTGCCAGCAGTATACGGACAGGGGACAATCAGCCCCAGCATTTT. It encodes CASSIRTGDNQPQHF.

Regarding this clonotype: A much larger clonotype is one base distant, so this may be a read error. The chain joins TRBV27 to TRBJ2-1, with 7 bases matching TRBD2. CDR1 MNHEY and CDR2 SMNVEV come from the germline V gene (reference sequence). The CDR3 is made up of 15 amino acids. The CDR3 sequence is CAGSLTASGHNEQFF. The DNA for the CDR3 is TGTGCCGGCAGTTTAACGGCTAGCGGCCACAATGAGCAGTTCTTC.

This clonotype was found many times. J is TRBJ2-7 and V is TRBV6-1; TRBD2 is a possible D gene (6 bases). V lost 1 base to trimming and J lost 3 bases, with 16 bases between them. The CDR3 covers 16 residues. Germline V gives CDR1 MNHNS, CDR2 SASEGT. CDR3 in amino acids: CASSEGRPGTFYEQYF. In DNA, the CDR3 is TGTGCCAGCAGTGAAGGAAGGCCCGGGACTTTCTACGAGCAGTACTTC.

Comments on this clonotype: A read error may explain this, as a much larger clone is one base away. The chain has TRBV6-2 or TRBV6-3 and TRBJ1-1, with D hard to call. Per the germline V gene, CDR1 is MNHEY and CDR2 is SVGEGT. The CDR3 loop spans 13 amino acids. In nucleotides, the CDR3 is TGTGCCAGCAGTCGGGCACAGAACACTGGAGCTTTCTTT. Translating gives CASSRAQNTGAFF.

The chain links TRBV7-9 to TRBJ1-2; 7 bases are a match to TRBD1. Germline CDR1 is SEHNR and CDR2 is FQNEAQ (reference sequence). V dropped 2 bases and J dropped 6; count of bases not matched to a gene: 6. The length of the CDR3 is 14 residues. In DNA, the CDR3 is TGTGCCAGCAGCTTATCACAGGGGCGGGATGGCTACACCTTC. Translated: CASSLSQGRDGYTF.

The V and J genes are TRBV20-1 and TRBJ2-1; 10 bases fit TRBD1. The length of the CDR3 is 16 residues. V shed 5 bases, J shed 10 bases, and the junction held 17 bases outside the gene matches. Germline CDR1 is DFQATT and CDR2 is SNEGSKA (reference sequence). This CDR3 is CSAEPTIDRGRIEQFF. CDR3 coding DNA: TGCAGTGCTGAGCCAACTATAGACAGGGGGCGCATCGAGCAGTTCTTC.

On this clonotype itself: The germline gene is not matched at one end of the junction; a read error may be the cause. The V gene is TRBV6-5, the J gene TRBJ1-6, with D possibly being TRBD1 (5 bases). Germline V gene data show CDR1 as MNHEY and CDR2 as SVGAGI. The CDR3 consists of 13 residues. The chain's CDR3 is CASSLGPGIPLNF. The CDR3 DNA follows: TGTGCCAGCAGTTTGGGACCAGGTATACCCCTCAACTTT.